The entry below describes one T cell receptor (beta chain). Its target is not known. This CDR3 is built from 15 residues. CDR1 and CDR2 from the germline V gene are LGHNA and YNFKEQ. V was trimmed by 0 bases and J by 3 bases, leaving 12 bases between them. The method was immunoSEQ multiplex PCR; TCRdb's version includes in-frame clones alone and lacks a portion of them. The sample gives over 110,000 clones, around 94% of which show up once; approximately 9% is in the top ten. This specimen belongs to a study of T cell responses to AZD1222 COVID-19 vaccine. Study findings and constraints: A rise in Spike-specific TCR breadth and depth followed two AZD1222 doses. The study reported that nearly half of spike-specific TCRs target unmutated variant regions.

J is TRBJ2-7 and V is TRBV4-2; the D gene is possibly TRBD2 (6 bases). This sample comprised peripheral blood, obtained 28 days after the second AZD1222 dose. The receptor comes from an adult who received the AZD1222 COVID-19 vaccine. The CDR3 here is CASSQDQGGSYEQYF. The CDR3 DNA sequence: TGTGCCAGCAGCCAAGATCAGGGAGGTAGCTACGAGCAGTACTTC.